What follows describes a single T cell receptor (beta chain). Every immunoSEQ plate was one replicate of a subset's evenly spread DNA. Profiling relied on immunoSEQ multiplex PCR, and the TCRdb table lists in-frame clones only, not all of them. The sample has a few hundred thousand clones; approximately 71% are singletons. The sample belongs to a study of shared clonotypes between healthy human individuals. The V gene's germline CDR1 is SGHVS and CDR2 FNYEAQ. The V and J ends lost 3 bases and 5 bases respectively, with 10 bases between them. The CDR3 has 13 amino acids. The receptor comes from a woman aged 40 to 50 in good health. Some clones in this sample may be carry-over from other donors' samples. The chain recombines TRBV7-6 with TRBJ1-1; D not resolved. The sequenced material came from PBMCs. CDR3 protein: CASSLKGFTEAFF. The CDR3 coding sequence is TGTGCCAGCAGCTTGAAGGGATTTACTGAAGCTTTCTTT.